This T cell receptor beta chain is drawn from a study of tumor-infiltrating lymphocytes in primary liver carcinoma. TCR beta cDNA was prepared out of approximately 470 ng total RNA by means of a constant-region primer. ARM-PCR was slightly modified, and three nested multiplex PCR rounds with it gave rise to the TCR beta libraries. TCRdb analysed the multiplex PCR reads with MiXCR anew, one entry per CDR3 protein. The repertoire holds 95,000 to 100,000 distinct CDR3 sequences, with around 71% as singletons. Co-extraction yielded RNA and DNA from around 20-30 mg of unsorted bulk tissue. The TCR was taken from a woman aged 60-70 years with primary liver carcinoma and hepatitis B virus infection. Sequencing was carried out using liver tumor tissue from sampling region 2. Subset denoted: tumor region T2, inferior pole.

For the CDR3, the DNA is TGCGCCAGCAGCCCTGTGACAGCATACACTGAAGCTTTCTTT. Protein sequence: CASSPVTAYTEAFF. The chain combines TRBV5-1 with TRBJ1-1, with TRBD1 as a possible D gene (5 bases). The CDR3 is made up of 14 amino acids. Germline loops: CDR1 SGHRS, CDR2 YFSETQ. V was shortened by 4 bases and J by 3 bases, with 13 bases between the two germline ends.